The rows below give T cell receptor beta chains drawn from one sample of a study of T cells in Graves' hyperthyroidism and ophthalmopathy. One entry per CDR3 protein, called by TCRdb with MiXCR from the multiplex PCR reads. The sample shows 500,000 to 600,000 distinct CDR3 sequences, roughly 50% of them seen only once. Material for sequencing was peripheral blood or thyroid tissue (not recorded which). These receptors all come from an adult woman with Graves' disease, either hyperthyroidism or ophthalmopathy (not recorded which). Each CDR3 is given with its conserved first and last residue. D genes are given only for firm matches. Size is stated for part of the rows, as once, few or many counts, or as a class when the clone is expanded.

j_gene | abundance | v_gene | d_gene | CDR3nt | CDR3aa
TRBJ1-3 | NA | TRBV5-7 | NA | TGTGCCAGCAGTCCCTCGGGGGGATCTGGAAACACCATATATTTT | CASSPSGGSGNTIYF
TRBJ2-6 | few | TRBV25-1 | TRBD1 | TGTGCCAGCAGTGATAACAGGGGATCCGGGGCCAACGTCCTGACTTTC | CASSDNRGSGANVLTF
TRBJ2-7 | NA | TRBV7-6 | NA | TGTGCCAGCAGCTTAACCGCGAGGGGAGAGCAGTACTTC | CASSLTARGEQYF
TRBJ2-7 | NA | TRBV29-1 | TRBD2 | TGCAGCTTAAATCGACTAGCGGGAGGGGACGAGCAGTACTTC | CSLNRLAGGDEQYF
TRBJ2-5 | NA | TRBV24-1 | NA | TGTGCCACCAGTGATGGGGGAGAAGAGACCCAGTACTTC | CATSDGGEETQYF
TRBJ1-1 | NA | TRBV2 | NA | TGTGCCAGCATCGAGGCCGGACGAATGAACACTGAAGCTTTCTTT | CASIEAGRMNTEAFF
TRBJ2-5 | many | TRBV12-3/TRBV12-4 | TRBD2 | TGTGCCAGCACCCTAGCGGGAGGGCCGTTGGAGACCCAGTACTTC | CASTLAGGPLETQYF
TRBJ2-5 | NA | TRBV10-3 | TRBD2 | TGTGCCATCAGTGGGACTAGCGGGCAAGAGACCCAGTACTTC | CAISGTSGQETQYF
TRBJ1-6 | NA | TRBV7-2 | TRBD1 | TGTGCCAGCAGCACAGGTCCGGGACAGGGGGGAGATTCACCCCTCCACTTT | CASSTGPGQGGDSPLHF
TRBJ2-2 | NA | TRBV14 | NA | TGTGCCAGCAGCCAAGCCCAGGGGGAGCTGTTTTTT | CASSQAQGELFF
TRBJ2-5 | many | TRBV7-2 | NA | TGTGCCAGCAGCTTATACGGGACGGAGGGTCAGGAGACCCAGTACTTC | CASSLYGTEGQETQYF
TRBJ2-5 | NA | TRBV5-5 | NA | TGTGCCAGCAGCTGGGCGGGAATAGGGGAGACCCAGTACTTC | CASSWAGIGETQYF
TRBJ1-2 | few | TRBV29-1 | TRBD1 | TGCAGCGCCCGGACAGGGATACCCTATGGCTACACCTTC | CSARTGIPYGYTF
TRBJ2-5 | NA | TRBV20-1 | NA | TGCAGTGCTAGAATGGGTAGGAGTAAAGAGCCCCAGTACTTC | CSARMGRSKEPQYF
TRBJ2-7 | few | TRBV15 | NA | TGTGCCACCAGCTTCCCGGGTCGAAACCCCTACGAGCAGTACTTC | CATSFPGRNPYEQYF
TRBJ2-2 | many | TRBV7-3 | NA | TGTGCCAGCAGCCCTAACCGAAACACCGGGGAGCTGTTTTTT | CASSPNRNTGELFF
TRBJ1-5 | once | TRBV7-2 | NA | TGTGCCAGCAGCTCACAAATGAATCAGCCCCAGCATTTT | CASSSQMNQPQHF
TRBJ2-7 | NA | TRBV6-1 | NA | TGTGCCAGCAGTGCTTATGGTCTGGGGACAAAGCCCTACGAGCAGTACTTC | CASSAYGLGTKPYEQYF
TRBJ2-7 | few | TRBV20-1 | TRBD1 | TGCAGTGCGCAGACAGGGACCTCCTACGAGCAGTACTTC | CSAQTGTSYEQYF
TRBJ1-2 | NA | TRBV28 | TRBD1 | TGTGCCAGCAGTCCGGCCGGGACAGTTAACTATGGCTACACCTTC | CASSPAGTVNYGYTF
TRBJ1-3 | NA | TRBV10-3 | NA | TGTGCCAGCAGTTGGAGGGGTTCTGGAAACACCATATATTTT | CASSWRGSGNTIYF
TRBJ1-1 | NA | TRBV5-8 | NA | TGTGCCAGCAGCCCTAGCTGGTGGGTAACTGAAGCTTTCTTT | CASSPSWWVTEAFF